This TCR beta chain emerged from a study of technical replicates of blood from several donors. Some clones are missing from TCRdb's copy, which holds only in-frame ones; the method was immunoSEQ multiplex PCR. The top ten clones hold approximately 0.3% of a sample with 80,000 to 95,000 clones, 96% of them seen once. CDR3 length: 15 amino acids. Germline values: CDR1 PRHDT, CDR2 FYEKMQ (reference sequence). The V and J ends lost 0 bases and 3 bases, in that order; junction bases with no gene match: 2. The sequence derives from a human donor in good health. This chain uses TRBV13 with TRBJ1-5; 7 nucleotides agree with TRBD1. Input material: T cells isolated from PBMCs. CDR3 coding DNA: TGTGCCAGCAGCTTAGGAGGGACAGACAATCAGCCCCAGCATTTT. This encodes CASSLGGTDNQPQHF.